The text below deals with one TCR beta chain. This entry comes from a study of blood T cell repertoires in COVID-19. About the study: The United States, Italy and Spain supplied acute and convalescent COVID-19 samples. In each case, the material was cDNA or gDNA derived from T cells, B-cell-depleted T cells, or PBMCs.

Original handling: Amplified reference gene primers provided the basis for estimating nucleated cell counts. This table comes from immunoSEQ multiplex PCR, and its TCRdb copy is limited to in-frame clones, with some not included. V and J calls and clone size are copied from that table; D and trimming were computed from the DNA. This sample carries about 180,000 clones, 75% to 90% of them seen once, and the ten largest clones take around 7.3%. This CDR3 spans 14 amino acids. With V trimmed by 4 bases and J by 0 bases, 3 bases remained unmatched. Germline assignment: CDR1 SGHDN and CDR2 FVKESK. During active infection, Seattle patients enrolled and were then monitored through disease.

The sequence came from a woman in her 70s with COVID-19, enrolled during active disease. The chain is built from TRBV14 and TRBJ2-7; 7 positions match TRBD1. Sample: peripheral blood. The CDR3 nucleotides are TGTGCCAGCAGCCCCTGGACAGGCTCCTACGAGCAGTACTTC. Its translation: CASSPWTGSYEQYF.